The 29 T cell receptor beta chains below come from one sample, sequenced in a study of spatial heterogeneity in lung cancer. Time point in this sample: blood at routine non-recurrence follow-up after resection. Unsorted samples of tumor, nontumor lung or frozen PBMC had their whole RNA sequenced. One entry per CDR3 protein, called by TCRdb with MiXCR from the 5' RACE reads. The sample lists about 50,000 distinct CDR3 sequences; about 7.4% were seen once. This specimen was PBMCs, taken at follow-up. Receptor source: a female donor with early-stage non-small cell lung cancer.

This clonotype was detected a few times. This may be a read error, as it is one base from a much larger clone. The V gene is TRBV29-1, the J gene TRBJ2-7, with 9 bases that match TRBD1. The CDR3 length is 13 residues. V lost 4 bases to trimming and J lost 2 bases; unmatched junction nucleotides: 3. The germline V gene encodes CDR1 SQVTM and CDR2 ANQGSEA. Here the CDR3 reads CSVGRQGAYEQYF. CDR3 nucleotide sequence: TGCAGCGTTGGGCGACAGGGGGCCTACGAGCAGTACTTC.

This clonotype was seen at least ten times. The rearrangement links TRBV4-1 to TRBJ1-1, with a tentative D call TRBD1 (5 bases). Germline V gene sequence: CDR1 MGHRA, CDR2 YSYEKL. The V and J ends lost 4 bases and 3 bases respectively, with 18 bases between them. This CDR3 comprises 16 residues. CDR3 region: CASSRSPRATDTEAFF. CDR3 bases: TGCGCCAGCAGCCGTTCACCCAGGGCTACCGACACTGAAGCTTTCTTT.

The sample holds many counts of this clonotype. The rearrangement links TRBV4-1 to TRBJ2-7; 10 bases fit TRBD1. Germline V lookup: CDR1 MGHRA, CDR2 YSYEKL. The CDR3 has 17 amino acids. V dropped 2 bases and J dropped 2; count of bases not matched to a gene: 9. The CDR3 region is CASSQTPGQGNPYEQYF. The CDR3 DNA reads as TGCGCCAGCAGCCAAACGCCGGGACAGGGGAACCCCTACGAGCAGTACTTC.

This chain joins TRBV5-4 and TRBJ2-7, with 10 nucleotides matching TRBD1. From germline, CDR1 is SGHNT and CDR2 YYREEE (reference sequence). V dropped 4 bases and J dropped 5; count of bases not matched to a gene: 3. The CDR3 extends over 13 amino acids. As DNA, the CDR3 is TGTGCCAGCAGCGCGACAGGGGGCCACGAGCAGTACTTC. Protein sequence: CASSATGGHEQYF.

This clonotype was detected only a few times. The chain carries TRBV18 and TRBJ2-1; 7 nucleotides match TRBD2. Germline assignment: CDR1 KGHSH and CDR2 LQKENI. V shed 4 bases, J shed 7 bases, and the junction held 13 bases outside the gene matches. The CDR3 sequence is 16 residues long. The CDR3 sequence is CASSLMIGRVGNEQFF. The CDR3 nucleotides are TGTGCCAGCTCACTGATGATAGGGAGGGTTGGGAATGAGCAGTTCTTC.

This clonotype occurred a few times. CDR3 nucleotides: TGTGCCAGCAGTTTATCAGGAAACATTCAGTACTTC. This sequence encodes CASSLSGNIQYF. The chain links TRBV12-3 or TRBV12-4 to TRBJ2-4; D remains ambiguous. The V gene lost 2 bases and the J gene lost 6 bases, with 5 bases spanning the gap. The CDR3 sequence is 12 residues long.

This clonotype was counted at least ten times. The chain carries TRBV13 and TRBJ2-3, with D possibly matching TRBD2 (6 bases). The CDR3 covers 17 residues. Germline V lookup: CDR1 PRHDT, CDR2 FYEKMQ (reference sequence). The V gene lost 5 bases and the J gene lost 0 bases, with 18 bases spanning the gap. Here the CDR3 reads CASSGPTSTRSTDTQYF. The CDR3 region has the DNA TGTGCCAGCAGCGGTCCGACTTCGACTAGAAGCACAGATACGCAGTATTTT.

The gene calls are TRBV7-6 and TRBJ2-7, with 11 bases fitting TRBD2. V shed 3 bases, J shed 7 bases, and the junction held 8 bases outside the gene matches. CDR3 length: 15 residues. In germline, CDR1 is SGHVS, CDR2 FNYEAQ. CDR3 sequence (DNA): TGTGCCAGCAGCTTTAGCGGGGGGGCGCTTGAAGAGCAGTACTTC. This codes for CASSFSGGALEEQYF.

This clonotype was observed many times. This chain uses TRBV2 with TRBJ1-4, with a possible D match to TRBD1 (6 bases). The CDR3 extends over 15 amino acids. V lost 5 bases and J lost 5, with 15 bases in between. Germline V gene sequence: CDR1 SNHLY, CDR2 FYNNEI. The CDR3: CASSRTGLQNEKLFF. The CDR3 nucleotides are TGTGCCAGCAGTCGTACAGGGCTCCAAAATGAAAAACTGTTTTTT.

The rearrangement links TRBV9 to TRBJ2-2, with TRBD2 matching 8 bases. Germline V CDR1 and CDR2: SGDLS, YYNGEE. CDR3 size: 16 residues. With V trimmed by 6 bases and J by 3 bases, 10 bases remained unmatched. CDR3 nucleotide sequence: TGTGCCAGCACCCCGTCGATAGCGGGGCACACCGGGGAGCTGTTTTTT. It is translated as CASTPSIAGHTGELFF.

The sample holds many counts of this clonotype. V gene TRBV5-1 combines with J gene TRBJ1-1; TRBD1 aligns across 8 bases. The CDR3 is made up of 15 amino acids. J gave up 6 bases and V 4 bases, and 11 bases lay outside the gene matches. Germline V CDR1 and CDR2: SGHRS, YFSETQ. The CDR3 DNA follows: TGCGCCAGCAGCATGGGAATGCTACAGGGGGCTGAAGCTTTCTTT. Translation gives CASSMGMLQGAEAFF.

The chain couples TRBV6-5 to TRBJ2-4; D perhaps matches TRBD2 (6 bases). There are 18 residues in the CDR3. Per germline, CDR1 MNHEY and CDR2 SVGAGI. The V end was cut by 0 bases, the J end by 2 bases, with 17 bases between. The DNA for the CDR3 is TGTGCCAGCAGTTACTCGAGGCCGGAGGGAGCCTCCAAAAACATTCAGTACTTC. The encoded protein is CASSYSRPEGASKNIQYF.

The CDR3 here is CASTQGAATEAFF. The CDR3 DNA reads as TGTGCCAGCACGCAGGGGGCGGCCACTGAAGCTTTCTTT. The chain employs TRBV6-1 and TRBJ1-1; 8 bases line up with TRBD1. The CDR3 covers 13 residues. V shed 7 bases and J 4 bases; nucleotides not matched to a gene: 5. In germline, CDR1 is MNHNS, CDR2 SASEGT.

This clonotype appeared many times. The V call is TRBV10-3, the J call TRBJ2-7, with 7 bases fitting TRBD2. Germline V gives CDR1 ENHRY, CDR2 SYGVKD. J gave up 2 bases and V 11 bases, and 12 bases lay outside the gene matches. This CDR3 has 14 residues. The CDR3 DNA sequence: TGTGCCGCCAAGCCCGGGGCGGGGGCCTACGAGCAGTACTTC. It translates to CAAKPGAGAYEQYF.

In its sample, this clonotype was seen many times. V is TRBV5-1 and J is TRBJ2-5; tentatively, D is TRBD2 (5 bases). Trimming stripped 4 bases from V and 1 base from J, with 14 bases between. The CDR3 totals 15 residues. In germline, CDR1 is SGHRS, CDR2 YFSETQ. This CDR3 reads CASSRLSRGQETQYF. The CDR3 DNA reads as TGCGCCAGCAGCCGCCTGTCCCGGGGCCAAGAGACCCAGTACTTC.

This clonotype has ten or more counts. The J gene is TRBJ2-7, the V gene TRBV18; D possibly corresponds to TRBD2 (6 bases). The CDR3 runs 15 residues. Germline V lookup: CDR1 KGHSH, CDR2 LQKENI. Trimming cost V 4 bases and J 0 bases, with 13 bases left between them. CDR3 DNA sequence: TGTGCCAGCTCACTATGGGACGGGAGCTCCTACGAGCAGTACTTC. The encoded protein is CASSLWDGSSYEQYF.

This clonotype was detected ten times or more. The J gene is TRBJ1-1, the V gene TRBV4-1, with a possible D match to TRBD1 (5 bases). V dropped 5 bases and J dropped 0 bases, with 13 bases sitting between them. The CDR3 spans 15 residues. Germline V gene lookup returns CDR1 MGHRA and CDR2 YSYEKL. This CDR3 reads CASSSRTSLNTEAFF. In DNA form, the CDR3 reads TGCGCCAGCAGCTCCCGGACATCCCTGAACACTGAAGCTTTCTTT.

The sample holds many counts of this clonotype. The CDR3 DNA sequence: TGTGCCAGCAGTTACCGGGACACAATCTACGAGCAGTACTTC. It yields the protein CASSYRDTIYEQYF. J is TRBJ2-7 and V is TRBV6-2 or TRBV6-3; maybe TRBD1 (6 bases). CDR1 is MNHEY, CDR2 SVGEGT, per germline. This CDR3 is 14 amino acids long. V was pared by 2 bases and J by 3 bases, with 11 bases between.

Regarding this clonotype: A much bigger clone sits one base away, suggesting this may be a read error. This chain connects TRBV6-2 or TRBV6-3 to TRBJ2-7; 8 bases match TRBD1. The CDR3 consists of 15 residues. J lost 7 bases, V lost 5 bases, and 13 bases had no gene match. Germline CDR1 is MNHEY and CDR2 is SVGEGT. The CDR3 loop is CASSIWTGTFLEQYF. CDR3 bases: TGTGCCAGCAGTATCTGGACAGGGACGTTCTTGGAGCAGTACTTC.

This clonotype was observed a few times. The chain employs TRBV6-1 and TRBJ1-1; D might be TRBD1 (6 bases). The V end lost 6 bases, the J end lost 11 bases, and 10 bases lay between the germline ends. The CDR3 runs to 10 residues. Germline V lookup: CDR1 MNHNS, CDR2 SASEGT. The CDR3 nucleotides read TGTGCCAGCAGGGGGGCTTGGGCTTTCTTT. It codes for CASRGAWAFF.

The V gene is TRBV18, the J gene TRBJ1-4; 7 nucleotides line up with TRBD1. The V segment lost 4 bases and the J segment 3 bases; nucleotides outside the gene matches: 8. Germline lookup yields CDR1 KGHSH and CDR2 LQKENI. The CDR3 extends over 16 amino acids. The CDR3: CASSLIAGQSNEKLFF. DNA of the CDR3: TGTGCCAGCTCACTCATCGCGGGACAGTCTAATGAAAAACTGTTTTTT.

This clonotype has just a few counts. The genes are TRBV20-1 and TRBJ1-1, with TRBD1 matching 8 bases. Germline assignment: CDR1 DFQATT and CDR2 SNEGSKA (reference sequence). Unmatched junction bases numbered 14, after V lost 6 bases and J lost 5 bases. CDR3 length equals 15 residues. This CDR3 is CSAPSPGTGQTEAFF. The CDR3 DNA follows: TGCAGTGCCCCTAGTCCCGGGACAGGCCAAACTGAAGCTTTCTTT.

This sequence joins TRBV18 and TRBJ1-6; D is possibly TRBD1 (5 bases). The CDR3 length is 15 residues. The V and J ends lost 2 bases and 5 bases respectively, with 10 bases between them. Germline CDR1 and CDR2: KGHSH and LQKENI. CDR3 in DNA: TGTGCCAGCTCACCAACCGGGACGGATAATTCACCCCTCCACTTT. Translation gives CASSPTGTDNSPLHF.

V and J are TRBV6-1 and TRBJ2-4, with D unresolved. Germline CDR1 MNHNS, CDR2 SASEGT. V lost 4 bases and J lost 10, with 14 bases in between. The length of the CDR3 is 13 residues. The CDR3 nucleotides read TGTGCCAGCAGTGGAAGCCGGACGAGTATTCAGTACTTC. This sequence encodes CASSGSRTSIQYF.

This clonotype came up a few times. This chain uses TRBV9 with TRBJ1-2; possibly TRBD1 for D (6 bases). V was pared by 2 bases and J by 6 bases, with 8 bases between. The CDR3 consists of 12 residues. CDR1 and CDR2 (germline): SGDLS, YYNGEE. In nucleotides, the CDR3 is TGTGCCAGCAGCGTTTCAGGGGATGGCTACACCTTC. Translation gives CASSVSGDGYTF. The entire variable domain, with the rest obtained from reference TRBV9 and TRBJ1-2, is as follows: DSGVTQTPKHLITATGQRVTLRCSPRSGDLSVYWYQQSLDQGLQFLIQYYNGEERAKGNILERFSAQQFPDLHSELNLSSLELGDSALYFCASSVSGDGYTFGSGTRLTVV.

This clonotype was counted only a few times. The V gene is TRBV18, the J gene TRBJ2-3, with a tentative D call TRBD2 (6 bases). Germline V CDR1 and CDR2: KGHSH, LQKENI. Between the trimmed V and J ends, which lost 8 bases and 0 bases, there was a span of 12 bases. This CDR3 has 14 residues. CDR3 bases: TGTGCCAGCCAAGGAGGGACTAGCACAGATACGCAGTATTTT. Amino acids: CASQGGTSTDTQYF.

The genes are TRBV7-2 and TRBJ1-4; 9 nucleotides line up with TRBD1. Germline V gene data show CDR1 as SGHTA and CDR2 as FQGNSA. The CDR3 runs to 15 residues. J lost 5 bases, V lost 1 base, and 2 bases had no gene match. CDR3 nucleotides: TGTGCCAGCAGCTTAGAGGGGACAGGGAATGAAAAACTGTTTTTT. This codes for CASSLEGTGNEKLFF. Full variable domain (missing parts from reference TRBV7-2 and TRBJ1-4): GAGVSQSPSNKVTEKGKDVELRCDPISGHTALYWYRQSLGQGLEFLIYFQGNSAPDKSGLPSDRFSAERTGGSVSTLTIQRTQQEDSAVYLCASSLEGTGNEKLFFGSGTQLSVL.

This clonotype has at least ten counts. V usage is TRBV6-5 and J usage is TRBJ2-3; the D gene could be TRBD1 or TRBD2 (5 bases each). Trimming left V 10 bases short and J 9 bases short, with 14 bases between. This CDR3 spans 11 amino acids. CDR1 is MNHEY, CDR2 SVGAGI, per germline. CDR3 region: CATREGTTQYF. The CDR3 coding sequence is TGTGCCACCAGGGAAGGGACCACGCAGTATTTT.

The CDR3 DNA reads TGCAGCGTTGAAGACCCGACGAGTCCAGAGACCCAGTACTTC. Translating it yields CSVEDPTSPETQYF. The chain uses TRBV29-1 and TRBJ2-5, with D hard to call. V was shortened by 0 bases and J by 4 bases, with 12 bases between the two germline ends. CDR1 and CDR2 from the germline V gene are SQVTM and ANQGSEA. The CDR3 covers 14 residues.